A single T cell receptor (beta chain) is shown here with its context. Repertoires were generated with immunoSEQ multiplex PCR, while TCRdb's copy carries only in-frame clones and drops some. Of more than 55,000 clones listed, over 75% were seen once; the top ten hold about 5%. These data are taken from a study of OX40 agonist ivuxolimab in advanced cancers. CDR1 and CDR2 from the germline V gene are SGHTA and FQGNSA. V was pared by 5 bases and J by 2 bases, with 16 bases between. This CDR3 has 15 residues. Source: CD4+ or CD8+ T cells sorted from blood, taken in a trial of the OX40 agonist ivuxolimab. This chain links TRBV7-2 with TRBJ2-7; perhaps TRBD1 as D (6 bases). This TCR was recovered from an adult with an advanced solid tumor such as melanoma, head and neck, liver or kidney cancer. CDR3 DNA sequence: TGTGCCAGCAGCGTACCTGGGGGCCTCACCTACGAGCAGTACTTC. Its translation: CASSVPGGLTYEQYF.